This is a list of T cell receptor beta chains from one sample in a study of OX40 agonist ivuxolimab in advanced cancers. Assay: immunoSEQ multiplex PCR; the TCRdb copy retains only in-frame clones and omits some. The top ten hold just under 15% of the sample, which has about 42,000 clones, approximately 86% seen once. Material: CD4+ or CD8+ T cells sorted from blood, obtained in a trial of the OX40 agonist ivuxolimab. These receptors were collected from an adult with an advanced solid tumor such as melanoma, head and neck, liver or kidney cancer. Both conserved end residues are part of each CDR3. A D gene is named only where the DNA matches it firmly. Clone size is stated in some rows and not others, as once, few, many or a class when expanded.

v_call	j_call	clone_size	d_call	cdr3_nt	cdr3_aa
TRBV28	TRBJ2-7	.	TRBD1	TGTGCCAGCAGTTCCCCTCTCAACAGGGGGAAAAATTTATACGAGCAGTACTTC	CASSSPLNRGKNLYEQYF
TRBV7-8	TRBJ2-1	.	.	TGTGCCAGCAGCTTAGCTTCTATCGTAAGGGACGACAATGAGCAGTTCTTC	CASSLASIVRDDNEQFF
TRBV7-8	TRBJ2-1	.	.	TGTGCCAGCAGCTTAGTTGCCCCTACCGGGCTAGCCGATGAGCAGTTCTTC	CASSLVAPTGLADEQFF
TRBV5-5	TRBJ1-3	.	.	TGTGCCAGCAGCTTGGGACGGGAAAATTGGGGAAACACCATATATTTT	CASSLGRENWGNTIYF
TRBV6-5	TRBJ2-1	.	TRBD1	TGTGCCAGCAGTTTAACAGGGGTTCGAGTTGGTGAGCAGTTCTTC	CASSLTGVRVGEQFF
TRBV7-8	TRBJ2-5	.	.	TGTGCCAGCAGCCACCTTGCGGGCCAGTACCAAGAGACCCAGTACTTC	CASSHLAGQYQETQYF
TRBV27	TRBJ2-3	.	TRBD2	TGTGCCAGCAGAGAGCTAGCGGGAGGTTTTCCAGATACGCAGTATTTT	CASRELAGGFPDTQYF
TRBV27	TRBJ2-7	.	.	TGTGCCAGCAGTTTGTCAGGGAACTACGAGCAGTACTTC	CASSLSGNYEQYF
TRBV4-1	TRBJ1-2	once	.	TGCGCCAGCAGCCAAGATTCGCGGGGGGAGTATGGCTACACCTTC	CASSQDSRGEYGYTF
TRBV27	TRBJ2-7	.	TRBD2	TGTGCCAGCAGTTGGGGGACTACCTACGAGCAGTACTTC	CASSWGTTYEQYF
TRBV7-6	TRBJ2-3	once	TRBD1	TGTGCCAGCAGCTTCGCGACAGGGGGAGATACGCAGTATTTT	CASSFATGGDTQYF
TRBV5-4	TRBJ1-1	.	.	TGTGCCAGCAGCCCTGACGACAGTGGTGACACTGAAGCTTTCTTT	CASSPDDSGDTEAFF
TRBV6-6	TRBJ2-3	.	.	TGTGCCAGCAGTTACGTGCAGGGTGAAGGGTATTTT	CASSYVQGEGYF
TRBV7-9	TRBJ2-5	.	TRBD1	TGTGCCAGCAGCCTCCGGGACAGGGTTGGAGAGACCCAGTACTTC	CASSLRDRVGETQYF
TRBV5-6	TRBJ2-5	.	.	TGTGCCAGCAGCTTCCTAGAGACCCAGTACTTC	CASSFLETQYF
TRBV15	TRBJ1-2	medium-sized	.	TGTGCCACCGGAGGAGCCTTCTATGGCTACACCTTC	CATGGAFYGYTF
TRBV15	TRBJ1-1	.	TRBD1	TGTGCCACCAGCAGACCAGGGGGAGGCACTGAAGCTTTCTTT	CATSRPGGGTEAFF